Listed here are 7 T cell receptor beta chains from one sample, sequenced in a study of T cell responses to AZD1222 COVID-19 vaccine. The protocol was immunoSEQ multiplex PCR, while the TCRdb copy is restricted to in-frame clones and leaves out a portion. The sample carries about 140,000 clones, approximately 90% recorded once. This sample comprised peripheral blood, obtained on day 0 of AZD1222 vaccination. These receptors all come from an adult in good health.

The chain has TRBV5-6 and TRBJ2-7, with TRBD1 matching 9 bases. V gave up 2 bases and J gave up 5 bases; unmatched junction bases: 5. The CDR3 runs to 14 residues. The germline V gene encodes CDR1 SGHDT and CDR2 YYEEEE. CDR3 loop: CASSLGTGTHEQYF. As DNA, the CDR3 is TGTGCCAGCAGCTTAGGGACAGGGACCCACGAGCAGTACTTC.

The chain has TRBV6-6 and TRBJ2-1, with D perhaps assigned TRBD1 or TRBD2 (5 bases each). The germline gives CDR1 MNHNY, CDR2 SVGAGI (reference sequence). V was clipped by 7 bases and J by 10 bases, with 20 bases between them. The CDR3 has 14 residues. Here the CDR3 reads CASTQPGAPSEQFF. The CDR3 DNA reads TGTGCCAGCACTCAGCCCGGGGCCCCTTCAGAGCAGTTCTTC.

The chain recombines TRBV6-1 with TRBJ1-4; 9 nucleotides match TRBD1. The V and J ends lost 0 bases and 0 bases, in that order; junction bases with no gene match: 11. The length of the CDR3 is 20 residues. Looked up from germline, CDR1 is MNHNS and CDR2 is SASEGT. CDR3 sequence: CASSEAHIQGAFATNEKLFF. DNA for the CDR3: TGTGCCAGCAGTGAAGCCCATATACAGGGGGCGTTTGCAACTAATGAAAAACTGTTTTTT.

The sample holds one count of this clone. The rearrangement links TRBV3-1 (or the pseudogene TRBV3-2) to TRBJ2-7; tentatively, D is TRBD1 (5 bases). Germline CDR1 and CDR2: LGHDT and YNNKEL (reference sequence). The CDR3 has 16 amino acids. The V and J ends lost 4 bases and 2 bases respectively, with 18 bases between them. The CDR3 DNA reads TGTGCCAGCAGCCCCCAGGCGCAGGGCCCCACCTACGAGCAGTACTTC. Its protein is CASSPQAQGPTYEQYF.

The V and J genes are TRBV5-4 and TRBJ2-1; D may be TRBD1 (5 bases). Between the trimmed V and J ends, which lost 0 bases and 1 base, there was a span of 5 bases. Germline V CDR1 and CDR2: SGHNT, YYREEE (reference sequence). The CDR3 has 14 amino acids. The CDR3 DNA reads as TGTGCCAGCAGCTTGGACAGGTCCTACAATGAGCAGTTCTTC. This codes for CASSLDRSYNEQFF.

This sequence joins TRBV11-2 and TRBJ2-5, with no clear D. The CDR3 loop spans 14 amino acids. V was clipped by 1 base and J by 6 bases, with 12 bases between them. Germline loops: CDR1 SGHAT, CDR2 FQNNGV. The CDR3 DNA sequence: TGTGCCAGCAGCTTAGCGGCTGCAATTAAGACCCAGTACTTC. Its translation: CASSLAAAIKTQYF.

The rearrangement joins TRBV19 to TRBJ1-5, with D unclear. CDR3 length equals 15 residues. In germline, CDR1 is LNHDA, CDR2 SQIVND (reference sequence). With 0 bases removed from V and 7 bases from J, the gap between germline ends came to 13 bases. The CDR3 DNA reads as TGTGCCAGTAGTATAGATGGGGTAGTTTGGCAGCCCCAGCATTTT. Residues: CASSIDGVVWQPQHF.